A selection of T cell receptor beta chains follows, all from one sample in a study of T cell responses to AZD1222 COVID-19 vaccine. Libraries were prepared by immunoSEQ multiplex PCR; TCRdb keeps only in-frame clonotypes and omits some of them. The data hold fewer than 200,000 clones, with roughly 90% observed a single time. Sequencing was performed on peripheral blood, taken on day 0 of AZD1222 vaccination. The source of these receptors is an adult in good health. CDR3s include the opening cysteine and the closing phenylalanine or tryptophan. A D gene is named only where the DNA matches it firmly. Not every row has a clone size; where given, it reads once, few, many or a size class.

j_call: TRBJ2-1; v_call: TRBV5-8; d_call: TRBD2; clone_size: few; cdr3_aa: CASSLETSTNNEQFF; cdr3_nt: TGTGCCAGCAGCCTAGAGACTAGCACTAACAATGAGCAGTTCTTC
j_call: TRBJ1-6; v_call: TRBV6-5; d_call: .; clone_size: .; cdr3_aa: CASTEGSYYNSPLHF; cdr3_nt: TGTGCCAGCACGGAGGGCAGCTACTATAATTCACCCCTCCACTTT
j_call: TRBJ2-1; v_call: TRBV5-1; d_call: TRBD2; clone_size: .; cdr3_aa: CASSLAAGVYNEQFF; cdr3_nt: TGCGCCAGCAGCTTGGCAGCGGGAGTGTACAATGAGCAGTTCTTC
j_call: TRBJ2-7; v_call: TRBV5-1; d_call: TRBD1; clone_size: .; cdr3_aa: CASSLGGQVGSYEQYF; cdr3_nt: TGCGCCAGCAGCTTGGGAGGACAGGTCGGCTCCTACGAGCAGTACTTC
j_call: TRBJ1-2; v_call: TRBV3-1/TRBV3-2; d_call: TRBD1; clone_size: .; cdr3_aa: CASSQGQGYGYTF; cdr3_nt: TGTGCCAGCAGCCAAGGACAGGGTTATGGCTACACCTTC
j_call: TRBJ1-5; v_call: TRBV18; d_call: .; clone_size: .; cdr3_aa: CASSPYGDDQPQHF; cdr3_nt: TGTGCCAGCTCACCGTACGGGGATGATCAGCCCCAGCATTTT
j_call: TRBJ1-1; v_call: TRBV6-5; d_call: .; clone_size: .; cdr3_aa: CASRTPGLTNTEAFF; cdr3_nt: TGTGCCAGCAGGACCCCGGGACTAACAAACACTGAAGCTTTCTTT
j_call: TRBJ2-3; v_call: TRBV27; d_call: TRBD1; clone_size: once; cdr3_aa: CASSSPGQPTDTQYF; cdr3_nt: TGTGCCAGCAGCTCTCCGGGACAGCCCACAGATACGCAGTATTTT
j_call: TRBJ2-7; v_call: TRBV5-1; d_call: .; clone_size: .; cdr3_aa: CASSLVAAAQGEQYF; cdr3_nt: TGCGCCAGCAGCTTGGTTGCAGCAGCCCAGGGGGAGCAGTACTTC
j_call: TRBJ1-5; v_call: TRBV30; d_call: TRBD1; clone_size: .; cdr3_aa: CAWNSAGTGSNQPQHF; cdr3_nt: TGTGCCTGGAATTCTGCCGGGACAGGGAGCAATCAGCCCCAGCATTTT
j_call: TRBJ1-1; v_call: TRBV28; d_call: .; clone_size: .; cdr3_aa: CGTTQNTEAFF; cdr3_nt: TGTGGCACTACGCAGAACACTGAAGCTTTCTTT
j_call: TRBJ1-3; v_call: TRBV7-3; d_call: .; clone_size: .; cdr3_aa: CASSLQSGPGNTIYF; cdr3_nt: TGTGCCAGCAGCTTACAGTCAGGGCCCGGAAACACCATATATTTT
j_call: TRBJ2-7; v_call: TRBV6-2/TRBV6-3; d_call: .; clone_size: .; cdr3_aa: CASSYQHGAYEQYF; cdr3_nt: TGTGCCAGCAGTTATCAACACGGGGCCTACGAGCAGTACTTC
j_call: TRBJ2-7; v_call: TRBV6-5; d_call: TRBD1; clone_size: .; cdr3_aa: CASKRQGSHEQYF; cdr3_nt: TGTGCCAGCAAACGACAGGGGAGCCACGAGCAGTACTTC